This T cell receptor (beta chain) was captured in a study of blood T cell repertoires in COVID-19. Study summary: The study drew acute and convalescent COVID-19 samples from the United States, Italy and Spain. PBMCs, B-cell-depleted T cells, or T cells provided the cDNA or gDNA that made up the material.

As originally analysed: Cell counts per sample came from amplifying reference gene primers. Libraries were prepared by immunoSEQ multiplex PCR; TCRdb keeps only in-frame clonotypes and omits some of them. V and J calls and clone size are copied from that table; D and trimming were computed from the DNA. The sample lists 150,000 to 200,000 clones; 78% were seen once. There are 13 residues in the CDR3. J lost 5 bases, V lost 2 bases, and 3 bases had no gene match. Germline CDR1 and CDR2: GTSNPN and SVGIG (reference sequence). This TCR came from a woman of 80 years or more with acute or convalescent COVID-19. The source material was peripheral blood. The chain uses TRBV30 and TRBJ1-5, with 7 nucleotides matching TRBD1. CDR3 in amino acids: CAWSRGHDQPQHF. The CDR3 nucleotides read TGTGCCTGGAGTAGGGGGCACGATCAGCCCCAGCATTTT.